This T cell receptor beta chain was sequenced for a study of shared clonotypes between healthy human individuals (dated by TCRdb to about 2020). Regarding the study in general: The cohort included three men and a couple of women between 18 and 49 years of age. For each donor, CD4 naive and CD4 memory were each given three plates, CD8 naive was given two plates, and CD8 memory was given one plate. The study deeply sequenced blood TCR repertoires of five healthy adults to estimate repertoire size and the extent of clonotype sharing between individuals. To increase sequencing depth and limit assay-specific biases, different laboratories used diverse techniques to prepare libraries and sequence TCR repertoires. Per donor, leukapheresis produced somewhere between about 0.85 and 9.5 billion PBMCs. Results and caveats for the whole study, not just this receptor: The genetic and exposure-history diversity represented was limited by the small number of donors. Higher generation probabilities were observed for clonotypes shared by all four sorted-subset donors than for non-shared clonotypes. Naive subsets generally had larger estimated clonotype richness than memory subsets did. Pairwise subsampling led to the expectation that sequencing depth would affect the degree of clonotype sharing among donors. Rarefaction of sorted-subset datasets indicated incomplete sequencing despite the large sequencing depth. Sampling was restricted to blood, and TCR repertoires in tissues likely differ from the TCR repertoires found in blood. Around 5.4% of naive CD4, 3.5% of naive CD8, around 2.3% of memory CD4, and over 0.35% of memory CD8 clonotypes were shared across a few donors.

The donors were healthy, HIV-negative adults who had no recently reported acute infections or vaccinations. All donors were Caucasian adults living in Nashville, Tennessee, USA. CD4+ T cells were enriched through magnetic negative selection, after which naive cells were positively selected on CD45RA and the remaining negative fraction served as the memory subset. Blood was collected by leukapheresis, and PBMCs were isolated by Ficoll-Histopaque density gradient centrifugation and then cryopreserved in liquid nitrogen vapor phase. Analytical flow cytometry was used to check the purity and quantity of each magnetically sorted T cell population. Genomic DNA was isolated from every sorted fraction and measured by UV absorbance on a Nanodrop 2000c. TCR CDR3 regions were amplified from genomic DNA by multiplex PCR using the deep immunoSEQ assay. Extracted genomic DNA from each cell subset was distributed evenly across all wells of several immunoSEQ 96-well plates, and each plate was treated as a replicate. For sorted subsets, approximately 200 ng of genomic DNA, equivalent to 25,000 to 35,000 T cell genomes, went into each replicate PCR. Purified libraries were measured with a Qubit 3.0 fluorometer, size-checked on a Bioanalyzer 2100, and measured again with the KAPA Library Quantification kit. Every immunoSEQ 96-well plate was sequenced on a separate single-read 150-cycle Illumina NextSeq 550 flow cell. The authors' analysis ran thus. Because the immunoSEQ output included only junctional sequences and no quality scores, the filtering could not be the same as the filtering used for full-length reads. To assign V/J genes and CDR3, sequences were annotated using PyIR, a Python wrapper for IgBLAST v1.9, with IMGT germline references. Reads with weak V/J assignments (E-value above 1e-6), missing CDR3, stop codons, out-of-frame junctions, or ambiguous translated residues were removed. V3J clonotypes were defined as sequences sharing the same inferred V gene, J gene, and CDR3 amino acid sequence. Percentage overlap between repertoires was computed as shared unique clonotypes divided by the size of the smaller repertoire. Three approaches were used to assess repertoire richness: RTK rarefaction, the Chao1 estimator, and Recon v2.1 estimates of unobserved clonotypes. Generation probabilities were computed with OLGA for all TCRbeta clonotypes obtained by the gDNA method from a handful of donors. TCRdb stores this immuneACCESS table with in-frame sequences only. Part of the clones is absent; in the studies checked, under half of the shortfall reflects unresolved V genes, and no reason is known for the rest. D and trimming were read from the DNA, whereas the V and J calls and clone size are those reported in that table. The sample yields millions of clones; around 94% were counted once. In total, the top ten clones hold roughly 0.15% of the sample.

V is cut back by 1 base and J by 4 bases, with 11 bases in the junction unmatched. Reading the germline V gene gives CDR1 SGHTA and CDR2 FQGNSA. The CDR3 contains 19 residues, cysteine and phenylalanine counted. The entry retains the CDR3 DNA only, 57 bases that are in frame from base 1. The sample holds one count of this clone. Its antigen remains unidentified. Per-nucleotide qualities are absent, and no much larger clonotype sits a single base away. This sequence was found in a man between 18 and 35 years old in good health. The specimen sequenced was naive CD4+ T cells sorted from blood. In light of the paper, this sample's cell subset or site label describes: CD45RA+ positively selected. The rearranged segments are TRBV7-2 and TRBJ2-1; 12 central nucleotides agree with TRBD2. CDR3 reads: CASSLDQSSGRATYNEQFF. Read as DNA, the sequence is TGTGCCAGCAGCTTAGATCAGTCTAGCGGGAGGGCCACTTACAATGAGCAGTTCTTC. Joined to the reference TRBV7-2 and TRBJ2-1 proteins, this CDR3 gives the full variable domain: GAGVSQSPSNKVTEKGKDVELRCDPISGHTALYWYRQSLGQGLEFLIYFQGNSAPDKSGLPSDRFSAERTGGSVSTLTIQRTQQEDSAVYLCASSLDQSSGRATYNEQFFGPGTRLTVL.